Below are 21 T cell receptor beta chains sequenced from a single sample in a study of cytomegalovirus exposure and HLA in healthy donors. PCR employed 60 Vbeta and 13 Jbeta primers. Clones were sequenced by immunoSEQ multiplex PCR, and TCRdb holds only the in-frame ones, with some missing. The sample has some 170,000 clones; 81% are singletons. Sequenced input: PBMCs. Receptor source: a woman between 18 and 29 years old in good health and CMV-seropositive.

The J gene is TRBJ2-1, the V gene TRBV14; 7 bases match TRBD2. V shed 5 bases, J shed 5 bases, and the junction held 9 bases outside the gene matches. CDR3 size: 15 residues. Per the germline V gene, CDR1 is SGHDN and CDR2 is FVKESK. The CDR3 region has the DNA TGTGCCAGCAGCGGGCGACTAGCTTACCACAATGAGCAGTTCTTC. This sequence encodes CASSGRLAYHNEQFF. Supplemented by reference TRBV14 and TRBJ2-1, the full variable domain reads EAGVTQFPSHSVIEKGQTVTLRCDPISGHDNLYWYRRVMGKEIKFLLHFVKESKQDESGMPNNRFLAERTGGTYSTLKVQPAELEDSGVYFCASSGRLAYHNEQFFGPGTRLTVL.

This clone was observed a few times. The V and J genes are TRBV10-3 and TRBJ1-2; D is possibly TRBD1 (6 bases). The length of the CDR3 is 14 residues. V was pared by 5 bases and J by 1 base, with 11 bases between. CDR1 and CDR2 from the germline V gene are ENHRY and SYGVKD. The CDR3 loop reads CAISSTDSNYGYTF. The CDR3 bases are TGTGCCATCAGTTCGACGGACAGTAACTATGGCTACACCTTC.

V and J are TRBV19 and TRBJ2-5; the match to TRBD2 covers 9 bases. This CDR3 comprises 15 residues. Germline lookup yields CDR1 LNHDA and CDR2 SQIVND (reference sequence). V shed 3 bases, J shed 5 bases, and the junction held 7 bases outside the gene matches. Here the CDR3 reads CASSIPAGGSETQYF. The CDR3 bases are TGTGCCAGTAGTATCCCAGCGGGGGGTTCTGAGACCCAGTACTTC.

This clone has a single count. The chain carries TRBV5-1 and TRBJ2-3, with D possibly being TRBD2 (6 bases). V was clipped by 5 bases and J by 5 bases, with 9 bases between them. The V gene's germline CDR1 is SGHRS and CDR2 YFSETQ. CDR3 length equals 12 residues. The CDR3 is CASRSEGDTQYF. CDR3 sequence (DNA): TGCGCCAGCAGGTCGGAGGGAGATACGCAGTATTTT.

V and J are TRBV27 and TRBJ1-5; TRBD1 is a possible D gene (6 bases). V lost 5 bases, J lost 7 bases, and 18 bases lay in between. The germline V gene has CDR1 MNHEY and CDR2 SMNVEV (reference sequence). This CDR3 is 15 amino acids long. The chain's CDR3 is CASSRTPNRDQPQHF. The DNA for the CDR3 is TGTGCCAGCAGTCGAACGCCTAACAGGGACCAGCCCCAGCATTTT.

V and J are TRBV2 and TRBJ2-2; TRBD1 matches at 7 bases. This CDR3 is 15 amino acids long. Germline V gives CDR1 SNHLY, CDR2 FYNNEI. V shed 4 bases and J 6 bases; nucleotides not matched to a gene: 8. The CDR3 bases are TGTGCCAGCAGTGGACAGGGTCCGACCCCCGGGGAGCTGTTTTTT. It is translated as CASSGQGPTPGELFF.

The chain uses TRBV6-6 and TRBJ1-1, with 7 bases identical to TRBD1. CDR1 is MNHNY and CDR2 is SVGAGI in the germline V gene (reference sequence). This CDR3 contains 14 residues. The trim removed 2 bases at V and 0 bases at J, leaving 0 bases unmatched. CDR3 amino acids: CASSYQGVNTEAFF. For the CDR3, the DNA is TGTGCCAGCAGTTACCAGGGGGTGAACACTGAAGCTTTCTTT.

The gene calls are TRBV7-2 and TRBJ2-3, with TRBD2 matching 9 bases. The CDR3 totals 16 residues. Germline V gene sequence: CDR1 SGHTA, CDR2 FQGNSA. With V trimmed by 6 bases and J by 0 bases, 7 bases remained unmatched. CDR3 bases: TGTGCCAGCAGTTTTAGCGGGGGCCCTAGCACAGATACGCAGTATTTT. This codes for CASSFSGGPSTDTQYF.

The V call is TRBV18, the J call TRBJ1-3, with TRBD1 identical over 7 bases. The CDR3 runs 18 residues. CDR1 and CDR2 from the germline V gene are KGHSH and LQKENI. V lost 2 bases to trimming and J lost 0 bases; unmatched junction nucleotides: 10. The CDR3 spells CASSPIPPRQGSGNTIYF. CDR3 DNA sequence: TGTGCCAGCTCACCAATCCCCCCTCGACAGGGCTCTGGAAACACCATATATTTT.

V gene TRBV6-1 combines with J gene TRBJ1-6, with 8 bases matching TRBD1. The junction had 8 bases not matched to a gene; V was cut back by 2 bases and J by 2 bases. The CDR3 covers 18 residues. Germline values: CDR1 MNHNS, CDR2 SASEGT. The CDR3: CASSEFGQGFAYNSPLHF. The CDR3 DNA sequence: TGTGCCAGCAGTGAATTTGGACAGGGCTTCGCCTATAATTCACCCCTCCACTTT.

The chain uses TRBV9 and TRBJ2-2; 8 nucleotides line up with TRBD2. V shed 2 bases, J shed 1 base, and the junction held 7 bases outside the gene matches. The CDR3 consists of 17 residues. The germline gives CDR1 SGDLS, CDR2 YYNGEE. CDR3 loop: CASSVFPGGENTGELFF. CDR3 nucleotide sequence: TGTGCCAGCAGCGTTTTTCCCGGGGGGGAGAACACCGGGGAGCTGTTTTTT.

The CDR3 reads CASSRLAATYNEQFF. In DNA, the CDR3 is TGTGCCAGTAGCCGACTAGCAGCGACCTACAATGAGCAGTTCTTC. The chain links TRBV19 to TRBJ2-1; 7 nucleotides line up with TRBD2. The CDR3 has 15 amino acids. Looked up from germline, CDR1 is LNHDA and CDR2 is SQIVND (reference sequence). The J segment lost 2 bases and the V segment lost 6 bases, leaving 7 bases of the junction unmatched.

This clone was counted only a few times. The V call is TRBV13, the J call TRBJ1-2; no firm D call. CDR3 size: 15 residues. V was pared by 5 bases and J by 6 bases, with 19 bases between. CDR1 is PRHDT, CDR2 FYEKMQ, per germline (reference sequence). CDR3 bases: TGTGCCAGCAGCCCGATCGGACCGGGGTTGGATGGCTACACCTTC. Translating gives CASSPIGPGLDGYTF.

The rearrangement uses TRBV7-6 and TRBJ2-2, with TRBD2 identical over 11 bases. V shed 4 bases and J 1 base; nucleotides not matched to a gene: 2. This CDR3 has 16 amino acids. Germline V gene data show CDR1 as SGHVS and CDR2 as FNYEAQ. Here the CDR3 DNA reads TGTGCCAGCAGCTCAACTAGCGGGGGGAACACCGGGGAGCTGTTTTTT. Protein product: CASSSTSGGNTGELFF.

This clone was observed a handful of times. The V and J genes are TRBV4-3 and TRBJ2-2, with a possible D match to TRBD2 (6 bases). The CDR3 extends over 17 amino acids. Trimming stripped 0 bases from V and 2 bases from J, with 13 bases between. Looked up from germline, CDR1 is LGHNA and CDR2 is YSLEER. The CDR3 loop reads CASSQDIAGSNTGELFF. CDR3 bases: TGCGCCAGCAGCCAAGATATTGCGGGATCAAACACCGGGGAGCTGTTTTTT.

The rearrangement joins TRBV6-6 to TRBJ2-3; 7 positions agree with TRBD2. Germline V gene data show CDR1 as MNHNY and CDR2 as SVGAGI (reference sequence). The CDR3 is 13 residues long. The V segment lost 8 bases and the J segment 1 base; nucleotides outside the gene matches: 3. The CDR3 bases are TGTGCCAGCTGGGGGGGAGGCACAGATACGCAGTATTTT. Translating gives CASWGGGTDTQYF.

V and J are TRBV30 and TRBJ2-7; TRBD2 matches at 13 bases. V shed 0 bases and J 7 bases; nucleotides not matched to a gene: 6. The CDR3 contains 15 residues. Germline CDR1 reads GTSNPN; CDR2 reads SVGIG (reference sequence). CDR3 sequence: CAWSVLAGGRGEQYF. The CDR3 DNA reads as TGTGCCTGGAGTGTACTAGCGGGGGGGAGAGGGGAGCAGTACTTC. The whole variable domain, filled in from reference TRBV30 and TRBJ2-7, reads SQTIHQWPATLVQPVGSPLSLECTVEGTSNPNLYWYRQAAGRGLQLLFYSVGIGQISSEVPQNLSASRPQDRQFILSSKKLLLSDSGFYLCAWSVLAGGRGEQYFGPGTRLTVT.

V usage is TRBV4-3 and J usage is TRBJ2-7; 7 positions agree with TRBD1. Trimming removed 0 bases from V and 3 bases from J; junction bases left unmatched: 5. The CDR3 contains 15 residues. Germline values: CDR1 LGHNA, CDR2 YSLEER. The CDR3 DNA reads TGCGCCAGCAGCCAAGAACCGGGACAGAGCTACGAGCAGTACTTC. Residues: CASSQEPGQSYEQYF.

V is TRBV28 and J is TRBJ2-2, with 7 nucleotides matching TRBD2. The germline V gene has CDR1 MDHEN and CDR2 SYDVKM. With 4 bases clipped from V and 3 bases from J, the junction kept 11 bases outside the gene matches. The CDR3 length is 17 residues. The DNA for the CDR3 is TGTGCCAGCAGTTCCCTCCTTATGGGGGGGTACACCGGGGAGCTGTTTTTT. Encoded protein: CASSSLLMGGYTGELFF.

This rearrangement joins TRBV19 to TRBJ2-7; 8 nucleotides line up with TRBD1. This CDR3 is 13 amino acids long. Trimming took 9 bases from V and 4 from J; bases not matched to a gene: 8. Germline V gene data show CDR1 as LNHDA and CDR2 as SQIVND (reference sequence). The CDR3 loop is CASLGQGSYEQYF. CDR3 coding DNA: TGTGCCAGCCTCGGACAGGGATCATACGAGCAGTACTTC. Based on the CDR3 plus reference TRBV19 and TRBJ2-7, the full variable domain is DGGITQSPKYLFRKEGQNVTLSCEQNLNHDAMYWYRQDPGQGLRLIYYSQIVNDFQKGDIAEGYSVSREKKESFPLTVTSAQKNPTAFYLCASLGQGSYEQYFGPGTRLTVT.

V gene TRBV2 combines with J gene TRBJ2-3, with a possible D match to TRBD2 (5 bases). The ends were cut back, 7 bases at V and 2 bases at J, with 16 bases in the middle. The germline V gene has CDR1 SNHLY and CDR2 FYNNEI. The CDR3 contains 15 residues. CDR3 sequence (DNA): TGTGCCAGCACCGCGGGTAGTCCCGACACAGATACGCAGTATTTT. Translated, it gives CASTAGSPDTDTQYF.